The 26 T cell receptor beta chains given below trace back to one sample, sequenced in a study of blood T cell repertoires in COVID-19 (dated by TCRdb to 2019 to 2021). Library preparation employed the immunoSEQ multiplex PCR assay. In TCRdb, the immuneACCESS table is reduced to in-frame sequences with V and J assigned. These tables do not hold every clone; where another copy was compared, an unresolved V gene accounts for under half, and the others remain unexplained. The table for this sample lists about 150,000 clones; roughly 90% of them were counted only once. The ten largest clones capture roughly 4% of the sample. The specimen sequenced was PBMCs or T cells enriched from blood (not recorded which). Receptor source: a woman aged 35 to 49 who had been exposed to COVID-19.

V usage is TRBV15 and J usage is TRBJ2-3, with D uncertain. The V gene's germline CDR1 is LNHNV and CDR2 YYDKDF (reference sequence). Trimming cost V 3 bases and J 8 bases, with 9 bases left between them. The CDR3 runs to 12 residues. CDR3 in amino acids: CATSSSSLTQYF. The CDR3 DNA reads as TGTGCCACCAGCAGTTCGTCACTTACGCAGTATTTT.

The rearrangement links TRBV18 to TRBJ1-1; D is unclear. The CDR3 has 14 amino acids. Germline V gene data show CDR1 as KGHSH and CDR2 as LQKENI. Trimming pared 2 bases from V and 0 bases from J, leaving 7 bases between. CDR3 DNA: TGTGCCAGCTCACCAGGGAGTCTGAACACTGAAGCTTTCTTT. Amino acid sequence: CASSPGSLNTEAFF.

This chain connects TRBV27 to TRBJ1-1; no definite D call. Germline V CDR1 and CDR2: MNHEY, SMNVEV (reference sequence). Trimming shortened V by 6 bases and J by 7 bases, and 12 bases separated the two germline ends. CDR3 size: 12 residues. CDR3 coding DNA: TGTGCCAGCAGCCTAGTTCACGGTGAAGCTTTCTTT. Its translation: CASSLVHGEAFF.

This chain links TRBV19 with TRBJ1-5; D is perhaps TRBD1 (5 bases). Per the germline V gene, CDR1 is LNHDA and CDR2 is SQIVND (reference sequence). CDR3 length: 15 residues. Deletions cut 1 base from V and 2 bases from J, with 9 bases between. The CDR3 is CASSIGQGGNQPQHF. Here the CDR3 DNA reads TGTGCCAGTAGTATAGGCCAGGGCGGCAATCAGCCCCAGCATTTT.

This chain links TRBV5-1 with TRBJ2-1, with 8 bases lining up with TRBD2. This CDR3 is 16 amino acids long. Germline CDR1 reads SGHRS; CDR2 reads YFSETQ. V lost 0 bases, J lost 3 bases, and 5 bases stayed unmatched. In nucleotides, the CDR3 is TGCGCCAGCAGCTTGGGAAGCGGGGGTCGCTACAATGAGCAGTTCTTC. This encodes CASSLGSGGRYNEQFF.

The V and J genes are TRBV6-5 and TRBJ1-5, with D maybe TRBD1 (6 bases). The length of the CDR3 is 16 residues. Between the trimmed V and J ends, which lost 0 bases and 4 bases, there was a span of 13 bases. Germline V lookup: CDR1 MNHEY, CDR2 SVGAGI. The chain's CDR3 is CASSYSSGTRNQPQHF. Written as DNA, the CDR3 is TGTGCCAGCAGTTACTCCTCCGGGACAAGAAATCAGCCCCAGCATTTT.

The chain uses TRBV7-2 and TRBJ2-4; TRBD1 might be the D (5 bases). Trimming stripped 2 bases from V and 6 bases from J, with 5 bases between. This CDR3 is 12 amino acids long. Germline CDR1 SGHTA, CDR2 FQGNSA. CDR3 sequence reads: CASSLQGNIQYF. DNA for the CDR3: TGTGCCAGCAGCTTACAGGGAAACATTCAGTACTTC.

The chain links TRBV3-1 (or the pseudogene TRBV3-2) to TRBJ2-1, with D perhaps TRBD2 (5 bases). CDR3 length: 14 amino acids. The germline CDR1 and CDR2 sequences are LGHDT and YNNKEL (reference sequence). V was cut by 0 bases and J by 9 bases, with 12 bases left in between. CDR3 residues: CASSQELRVPEQFF. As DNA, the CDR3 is TGTGCCAGCAGCCAAGAACTGAGGGTACCTGAGCAGTTCTTC.

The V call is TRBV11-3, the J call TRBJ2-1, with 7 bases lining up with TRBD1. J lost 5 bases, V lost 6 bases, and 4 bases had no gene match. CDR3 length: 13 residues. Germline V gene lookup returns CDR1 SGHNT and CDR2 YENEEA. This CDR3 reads CASRRGTDNEQFF. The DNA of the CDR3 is TGTGCCAGCAGGAGAGGGACAGACAATGAGCAGTTCTTC.

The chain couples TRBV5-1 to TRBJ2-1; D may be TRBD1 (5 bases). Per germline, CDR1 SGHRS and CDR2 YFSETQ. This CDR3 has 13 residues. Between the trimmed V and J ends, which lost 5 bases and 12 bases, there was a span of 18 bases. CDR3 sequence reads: CASRVDQMQGQFF. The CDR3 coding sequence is TGCGCCAGCAGGGTGGACCAAATGCAGGGGCAGTTCTTC. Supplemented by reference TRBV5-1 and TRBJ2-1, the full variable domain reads KAGVTQTPRYLIKTRGQQVTLSCSPISGHRSVSWYQQTPGQGLQFLFEYFSETQRNKGNFPGRFSGRQFSNSRSEMNVSTLELGDSALYLCASRVDQMQGQFFGPGTRLTVL.

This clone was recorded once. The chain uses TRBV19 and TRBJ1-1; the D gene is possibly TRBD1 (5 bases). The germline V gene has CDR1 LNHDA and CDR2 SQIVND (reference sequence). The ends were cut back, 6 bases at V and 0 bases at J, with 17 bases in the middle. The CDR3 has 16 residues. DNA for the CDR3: TGTGCCAGTAGGTTTGGGGGACTTAAAGTGAACACTGAAGCTTTCTTT. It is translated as CASRFGGLKVNTEAFF. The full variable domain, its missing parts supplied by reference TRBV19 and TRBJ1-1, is DGGITQSPKYLFRKEGQNVTLSCEQNLNHDAMYWYRQDPGQGLRLIYYSQIVNDFQKGDIAEGYSVSREKKESFPLTVTSAQKNPTAFYLCASRFGGLKVNTEAFFGQGTRLTVV.

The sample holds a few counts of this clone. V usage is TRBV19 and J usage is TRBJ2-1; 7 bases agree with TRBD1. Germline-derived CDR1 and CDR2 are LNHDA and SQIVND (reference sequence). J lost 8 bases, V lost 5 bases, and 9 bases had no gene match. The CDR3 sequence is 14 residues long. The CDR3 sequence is CASSPPPQGHEQFF. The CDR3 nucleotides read TGTGCCAGTAGTCCCCCCCCACAGGGGCATGAGCAGTTCTTC.

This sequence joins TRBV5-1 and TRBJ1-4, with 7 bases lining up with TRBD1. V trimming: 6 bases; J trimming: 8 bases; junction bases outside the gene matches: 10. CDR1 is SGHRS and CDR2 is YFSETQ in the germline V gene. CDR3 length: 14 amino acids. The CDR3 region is CASMQGDGSEKLFF. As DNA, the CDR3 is TGCGCCAGCATGCAGGGGGACGGCTCAGAAAAACTGTTTTTT.

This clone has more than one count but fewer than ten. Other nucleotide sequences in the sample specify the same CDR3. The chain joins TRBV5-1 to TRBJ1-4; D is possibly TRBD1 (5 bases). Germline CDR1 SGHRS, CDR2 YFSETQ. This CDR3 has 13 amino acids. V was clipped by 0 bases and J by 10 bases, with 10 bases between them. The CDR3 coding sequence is TGCGCCAGCAGCTTGGAGTCCGGGGGAAAACTGTTTTTT. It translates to CASSLESGGKLFF. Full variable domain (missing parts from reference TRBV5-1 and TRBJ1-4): KAGVTQTPRYLIKTRGQQVTLSCSPISGHRSVSWYQQTPGQGLQFLFEYFSETQRNKGNFPGRFSGRQFSNSRSEMNVSTLELGDSALYLCASSLESGGKLFFGSGTQLSVL.

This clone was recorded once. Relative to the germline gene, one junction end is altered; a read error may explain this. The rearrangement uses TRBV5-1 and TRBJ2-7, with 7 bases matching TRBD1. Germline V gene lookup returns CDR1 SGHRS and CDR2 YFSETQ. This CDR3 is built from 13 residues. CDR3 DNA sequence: TGCGCCAGCAGCTTGGAGGGGGCAGTCGCGGCCCACTTC. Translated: CASSLEGAVAAHF.

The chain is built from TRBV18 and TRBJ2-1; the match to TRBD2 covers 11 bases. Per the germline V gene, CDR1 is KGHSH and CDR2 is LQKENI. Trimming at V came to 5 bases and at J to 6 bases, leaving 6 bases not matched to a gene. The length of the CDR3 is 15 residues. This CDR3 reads CASSSTSGGGNEQFF. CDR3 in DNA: TGTGCCAGCTCATCAACTAGCGGGGGTGGCAATGAGCAGTTCTTC. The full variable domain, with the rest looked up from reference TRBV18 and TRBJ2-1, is NAGVMQNPRHLVRRRGQEARLRCSPMKGHSHVYWYRQLPEEGLKFMVYLQKENIIDESGMPKERFSAEFPKEGPSILRIQQVVRGDSAAYFCASSSTSGGGNEQFFGPGTRLTVL.

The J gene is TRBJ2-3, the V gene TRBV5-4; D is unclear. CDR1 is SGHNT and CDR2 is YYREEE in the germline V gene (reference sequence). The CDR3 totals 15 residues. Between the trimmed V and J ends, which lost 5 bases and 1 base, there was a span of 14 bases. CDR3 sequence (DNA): TGTGCCAGCAGTCCTAGAGGTACGGGCACAGATACGCAGTATTTT. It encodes CASSPRGTGTDTQYF.

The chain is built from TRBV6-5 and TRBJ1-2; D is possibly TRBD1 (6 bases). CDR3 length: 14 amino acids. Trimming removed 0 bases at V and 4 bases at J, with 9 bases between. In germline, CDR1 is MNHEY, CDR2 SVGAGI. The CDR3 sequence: CASSYSRGTYGYTF. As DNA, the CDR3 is TGTGCCAGCAGTTACTCGAGGGGGACCTATGGCTACACCTTC.

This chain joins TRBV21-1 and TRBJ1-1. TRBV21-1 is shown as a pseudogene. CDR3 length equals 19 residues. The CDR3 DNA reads TGTGCCAGCAGCAAAAGTAGGTGGAGGGGAGGATGGCTTGGCACTGAAGCTTTCTTT. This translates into CASSKSRWRGGWLGTEAFF.

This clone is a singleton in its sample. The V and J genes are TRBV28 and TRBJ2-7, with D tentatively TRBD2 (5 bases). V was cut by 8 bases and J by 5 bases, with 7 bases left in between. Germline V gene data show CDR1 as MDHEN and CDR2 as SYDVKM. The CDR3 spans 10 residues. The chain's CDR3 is CASEEDEQYF. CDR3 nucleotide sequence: TGTGCCAGCGAGGAGGACGAGCAGTACTTC.

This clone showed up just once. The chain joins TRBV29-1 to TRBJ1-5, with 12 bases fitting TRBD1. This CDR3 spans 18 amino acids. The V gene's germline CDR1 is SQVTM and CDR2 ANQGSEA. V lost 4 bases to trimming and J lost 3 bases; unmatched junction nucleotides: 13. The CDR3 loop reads CSVVLGTGGVGPNQPQHF. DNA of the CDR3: TGCAGCGTTGTTCTTGGGACAGGGGGCGTGGGGCCCAATCAGCCCCAGCATTTT.

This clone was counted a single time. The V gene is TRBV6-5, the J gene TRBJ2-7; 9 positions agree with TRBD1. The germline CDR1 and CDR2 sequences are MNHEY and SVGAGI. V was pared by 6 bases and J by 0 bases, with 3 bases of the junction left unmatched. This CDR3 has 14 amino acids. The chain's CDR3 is CASRRDRASYEQYF. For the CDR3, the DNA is TGTGCCAGCAGGCGGGACAGGGCCTCCTACGAGCAGTACTTC.

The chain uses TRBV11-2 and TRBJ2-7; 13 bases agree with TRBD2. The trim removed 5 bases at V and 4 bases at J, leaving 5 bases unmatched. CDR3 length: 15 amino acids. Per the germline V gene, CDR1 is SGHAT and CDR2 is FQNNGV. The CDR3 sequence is CASSRTSGGPYEQYF. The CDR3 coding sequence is TGTGCCAGCAGCCGGACTAGCGGGGGACCTTACGAGCAGTACTTC.

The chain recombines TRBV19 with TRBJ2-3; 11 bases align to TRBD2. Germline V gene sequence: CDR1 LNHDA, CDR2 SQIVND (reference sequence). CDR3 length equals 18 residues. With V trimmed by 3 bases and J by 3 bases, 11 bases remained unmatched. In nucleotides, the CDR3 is TGTGCCAGTAGTATCCCGCGGGTTAGCGGGAGGGCAACAGATACGCAGTATTTT. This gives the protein CASSIPRVSGRATDTQYF.

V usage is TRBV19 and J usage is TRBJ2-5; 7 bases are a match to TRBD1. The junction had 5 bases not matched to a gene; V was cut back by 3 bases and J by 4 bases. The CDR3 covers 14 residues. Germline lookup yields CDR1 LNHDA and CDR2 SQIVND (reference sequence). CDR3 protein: CASSMIQGRETQYF. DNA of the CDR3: TGTGCCAGTAGTATGATACAGGGGCGAGAGACCCAGTACTTC.

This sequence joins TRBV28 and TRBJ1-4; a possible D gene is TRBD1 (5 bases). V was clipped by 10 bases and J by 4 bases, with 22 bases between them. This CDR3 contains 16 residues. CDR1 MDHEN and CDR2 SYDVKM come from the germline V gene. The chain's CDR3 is CATSGGIVGNNEKLFF. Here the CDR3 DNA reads TGTGCCACATCTGGGGGGATAGTCGGCAATAATGAAAAACTGTTTTTT.